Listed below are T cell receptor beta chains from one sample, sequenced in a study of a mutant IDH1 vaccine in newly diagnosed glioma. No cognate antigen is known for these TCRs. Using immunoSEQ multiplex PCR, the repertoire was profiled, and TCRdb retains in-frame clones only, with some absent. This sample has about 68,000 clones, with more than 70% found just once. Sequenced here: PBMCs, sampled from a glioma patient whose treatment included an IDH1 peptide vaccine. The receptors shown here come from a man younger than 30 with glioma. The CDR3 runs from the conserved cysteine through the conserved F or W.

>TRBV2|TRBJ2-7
CASSEGDRGRYEQYF
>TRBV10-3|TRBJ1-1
CAISLTGSTEAFF
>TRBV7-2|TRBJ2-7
CASSPGGGQGREQYF
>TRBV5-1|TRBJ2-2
CASSSGTGLNTGELFF
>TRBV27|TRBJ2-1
CASRNYRSSYNEQFF
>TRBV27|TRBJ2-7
CASRGLAVREQYF
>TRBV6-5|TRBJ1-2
CASSSIPMAPSPYTF
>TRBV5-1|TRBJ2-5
CASSRGATTQETQYF
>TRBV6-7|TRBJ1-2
CASSYLFSGVNYGYTF
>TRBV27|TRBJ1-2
CASRNRGRPSGYTF
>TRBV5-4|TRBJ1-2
CASSTPQGYGYTF
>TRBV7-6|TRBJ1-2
CASSANFNYGYTF
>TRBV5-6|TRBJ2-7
CASSPTGAYEQYF
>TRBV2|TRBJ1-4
CASLDFPGRNNEKLFF
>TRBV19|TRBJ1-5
CASSYGGQEPQHF
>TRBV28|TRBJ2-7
CASSSSDSYEQYF
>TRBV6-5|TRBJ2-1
CASSSPPSGNEQFF
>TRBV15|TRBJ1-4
CATSRDSGGNEKLFF
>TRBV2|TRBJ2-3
CASSVYTGDRPDTQYF
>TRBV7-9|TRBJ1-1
CASSFGQGGTEAFF
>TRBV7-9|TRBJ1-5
CASSSGLGNQPQHF
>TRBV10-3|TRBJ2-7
CAISESLGTGFIEQYF
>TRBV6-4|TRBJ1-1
CASSRTVRHKNTEAFF
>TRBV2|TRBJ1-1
CARVPLLGGTEAFF
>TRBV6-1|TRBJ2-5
CASSGRQGSWRVEETQYF
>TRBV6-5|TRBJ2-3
CASSLLAGEGDTQYF
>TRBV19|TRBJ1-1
CASSPKLWGNTEAFF
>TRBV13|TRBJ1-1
CASSLDTTEAFF
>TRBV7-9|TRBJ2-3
CASSLATGVADTQYF
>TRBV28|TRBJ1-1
CASNTIQGRKNTEAFF
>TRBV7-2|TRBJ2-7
CASSRWGGYTEGEQYF
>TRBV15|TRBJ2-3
CATNPRSATTDTQYF
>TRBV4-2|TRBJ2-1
CASSQGGPLNEQFF
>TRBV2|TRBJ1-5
CASSDTPGAQHF
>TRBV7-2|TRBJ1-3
CASSLTGGAGNTIYF
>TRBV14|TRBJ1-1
CASSQLNTEAFF
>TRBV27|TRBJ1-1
CASSPQGKDTEAFF
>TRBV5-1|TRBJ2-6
CASSPPPGHLTF
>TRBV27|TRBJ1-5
CASSTDGNQPQHF
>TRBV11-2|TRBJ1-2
CASSTDRDDGYTF
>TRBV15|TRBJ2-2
CATSRDRVTGELFF
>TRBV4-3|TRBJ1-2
CASSPEQGGYGYTF
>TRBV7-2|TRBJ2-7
CASSLGEAEQYF
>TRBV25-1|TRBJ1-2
CASSEEPGTVYGYTF
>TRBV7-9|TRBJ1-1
CASSLDGTGGTEAFF
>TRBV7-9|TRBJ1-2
CASSSSGTGQGYTF
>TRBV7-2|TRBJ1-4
CASSLVWDSNEKLFF
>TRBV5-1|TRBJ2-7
CASSPYSGTSYEQYF
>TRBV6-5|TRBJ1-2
CASSYYPAYGYTF
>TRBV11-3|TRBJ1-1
CASSFRVDSEAFF
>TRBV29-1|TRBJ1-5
CSVGTNQPQHF
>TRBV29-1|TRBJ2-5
CSGRLDQETQYF
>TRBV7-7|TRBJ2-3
CASSLFVAGRPTSTDTQYF
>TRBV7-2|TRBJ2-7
CASSFMRTDSYEQYF
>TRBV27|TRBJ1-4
CASSSQQGSTHEKLFF
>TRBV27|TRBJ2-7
CATSRTGTKTYEQYF